What follows is one T cell receptor (beta chain) and its context. The sample belongs to a study of blood T cell repertoires in COVID-19. Study-level information: COVID-19 samples collected from the United States, Italy and Spain covered acute and convalescent phases. In each case, the material was cDNA or gDNA derived from T cells, B-cell-depleted T cells, or PBMCs.

Trimming shortened V by 7 bases and J by 5 bases, and 15 bases separated the two germline ends. Germline V gene lookup returns CDR1 SGDLS and CDR2 YYNGEE. This CDR3 has 13 amino acids. Sequencing was performed with immunoSEQ multiplex PCR; in TCRdb, only in-frame clones are kept and a portion is missing. The sample yields approximately 280,000 clones, roughly 89% seen once. This chain uses TRBV9 with TRBJ1-2; D might be TRBD1 (6 bases). This receptor was obtained from a woman between 18 and 29 years old with acute COVID-19. The sample comprised PBMCs or T cells enriched from blood (not recorded which). The CDR3 reads CASGTDRFYGYTF. In nucleotides, the CDR3 is TGTGCCAGCGGAACGGACAGATTTTATGGCTACACCTTC.